The source of this T cell receptor beta chain is a study of blood T cell repertoires in COVID-19. The overall study: The study drew acute and convalescent COVID-19 samples from the United States, Italy and Spain.

In the original workflow: Reference gene primer amplification gave nucleated cell count estimates. The protocol was immunoSEQ multiplex PCR, while the TCRdb copy is restricted to in-frame clones and leaves out a portion. V, J and clone size are taken as reported in that table, and D and trimming were inferred from the DNA itself. Found here are roughly 38,000 clones, 70% to 90% of them singletons; the top ten hold approximately 19%. The CDR3 consists of 13 residues. J was trimmed by 4 bases and V by 6 bases; bases with no gene match: 5. Per the germline V gene, CDR1 is MNHEY and CDR2 is SMNVEV (reference sequence).

Sample: peripheral blood. The chain recombines TRBV27 with TRBJ1-1, with TRBD1 identical over 7 bases. The source is a man aged 50 or older in a cohort sampled during active COVID-19. The chain's CDR3 is CASSVTGATEAFF. The CDR3 bases are TGTGCCAGCAGCGTCACAGGGGCCACTGAAGCTTTCTTT.